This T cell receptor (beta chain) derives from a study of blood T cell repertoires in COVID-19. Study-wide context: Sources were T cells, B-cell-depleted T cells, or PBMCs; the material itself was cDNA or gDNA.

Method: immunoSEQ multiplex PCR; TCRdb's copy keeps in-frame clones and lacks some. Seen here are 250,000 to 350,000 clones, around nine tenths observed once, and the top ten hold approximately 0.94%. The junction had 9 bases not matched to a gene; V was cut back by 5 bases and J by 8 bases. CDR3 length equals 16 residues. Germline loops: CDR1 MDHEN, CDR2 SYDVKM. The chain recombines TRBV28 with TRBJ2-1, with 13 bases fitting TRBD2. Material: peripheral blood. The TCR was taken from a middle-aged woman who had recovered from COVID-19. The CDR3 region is CASSPRTSGSSYEQFF. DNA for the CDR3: TGTGCCAGCAGTCCCAGGACTAGCGGGAGCTCCTATGAGCAGTTCTTC.